Each of the 7 T cell receptor beta chains below was sequenced from the same sample in a study of T cell responses to AZD1222 COVID-19 vaccine. Sequencing used immunoSEQ multiplex PCR; TCRdb keeps in-frame clones, though not all of them. The table lists around 200,000 clones, 70% to 90% of them singletons. Sequences were derived from peripheral blood, sampled on day 0 of AZD1222 vaccination. The receptors originated from an adult in good health.

This sequence joins TRBV19 and TRBJ2-1; no clear D gene. Between the trimmed V and J ends, which lost 1 base and 3 bases, there was a span of 10 bases. CDR3 length: 15 residues. The germline V gene encodes CDR1 LNHDA and CDR2 SQIVND (reference sequence). The CDR3 here is CASSIAETGYNEQFF. The CDR3 nucleotides are TGTGCCAGTAGTATAGCCGAGACCGGCTACAATGAGCAGTTCTTC.

This clone has just one count. This chain joins TRBV7-3 and TRBJ1-6; possibly TRBD1 for D (5 bases). Per the germline V gene, CDR1 is SGHTA and CDR2 is FQGTGA. This CDR3 has 13 amino acids. V was trimmed by 8 bases and J by 10 bases, leaving 15 bases between them. CDR3 coding DNA: TGTGCCAGCTCCGGGGCCCTGGGATCACCCCTCCACTTT. Protein product: CASSGALGSPLHF.

The V gene is TRBV4-3, the J gene TRBJ2-7; tentative D call: TRBD1 (6 bases). The CDR3 totals 13 residues. Germline-derived CDR1 and CDR2 are LGHNA and YSLEER. Trimming took off 2 bases at V and 7 bases at J, with 12 bases between the two ends. The CDR3 spells CASSQSGDREQYF. For the CDR3, the DNA is TGCGCCAGCAGCCAATCAGGGGATAGGGAGCAGTACTTC.

The V and J genes are TRBV28 and TRBJ1-5, with 7 bases identical to TRBD1. The CDR3 has 14 amino acids. Germline V gives CDR1 MDHEN, CDR2 SYDVKM. Losses at the gene ends were 6 bases for V and 9 bases for J; bases not matched to a gene: 11. CDR3 loop: CASSFRQGSRPQHF. CDR3 sequence (DNA): TGTGCCAGCAGCTTCAGACAGGGTAGTCGGCCCCAGCATTTT.

This sequence joins TRBV4-1 and TRBJ1-2; D is undetermined. The CDR3 contains 15 residues. Germline assignment: CDR1 MGHRA and CDR2 YSYEKL. V lost 3 bases and J 1 base, leaving 12 bases between the germline ends. The CDR3 spells CASSQVTGNNYGYTF. The CDR3 DNA follows: TGCGCCAGCAGCCAGGTGACGGGGAATAACTATGGCTACACCTTC.

This chain connects TRBV6-5 to TRBJ1-1; D is unclear. V shed 6 bases and J shed 2 bases, with 4 bases lying between them. This CDR3 region has 11 residues. Germline-derived CDR1 and CDR2 are MNHEY and SVGAGI. The CDR3 loop reads CASRQNTEAFF. The CDR3 nucleotides are TGTGCCAGCAGACAAAACACTGAAGCTTTCTTT.

J is TRBJ2-2 and V is TRBV3-1 (or the pseudogene TRBV3-2); the D is unclear. Trimming took 4 bases from V and 5 from J, leaving 17 bases between them. The CDR3 runs 16 residues. The germline V gene has CDR1 LGHDT and CDR2 YNNKEL (reference sequence). CDR3 nucleotides: TGTGCCAGCAGCCGAAGGTGGGCTAGTAGAACCGGGGAGCTGTTTTTT. It translates to CASSRRWASRTGELFF.